The clone carrying this T cell receptor (beta chain) was counted many times. Its antigen is not known. TCRdb ran MiXCR on the 5' RACE reads and lists one entry per CDR3 protein. The sample yields roughly 8,400 distinct CDR3 sequences, approximately 12% seen once. The sample's time point: sample taken at primary tumor resection. The data stem from a study of spatial heterogeneity in lung cancer. Study-level information: From matched bulk RNA-seq came a T cell module score, which showed a strong correlation with TCR transcript counts in tumor regions. The study's findings and limits: Expanded intratumoral alpha and beta TCR counts tracked tumor mutation counts.

V dropped 4 bases and J dropped 0 bases, with 12 bases sitting between them. The CDR3 consists of 15 residues. Germline loops: CDR1 SGHRS, CDR2 YFSETQ. The source is a male donor with early-stage non-small cell lung cancer. The chain recombines TRBV5-1 with TRBJ2-3; no definite D call. Sequenced material: lung tumor tissue, taken at surgery. CDR3 DNA: TGCGCCAGCAGCGAAGGGTCTTCTAGCACAGATACGCAGTATTTT. This sequence encodes CASSEGSSSTDTQYF.